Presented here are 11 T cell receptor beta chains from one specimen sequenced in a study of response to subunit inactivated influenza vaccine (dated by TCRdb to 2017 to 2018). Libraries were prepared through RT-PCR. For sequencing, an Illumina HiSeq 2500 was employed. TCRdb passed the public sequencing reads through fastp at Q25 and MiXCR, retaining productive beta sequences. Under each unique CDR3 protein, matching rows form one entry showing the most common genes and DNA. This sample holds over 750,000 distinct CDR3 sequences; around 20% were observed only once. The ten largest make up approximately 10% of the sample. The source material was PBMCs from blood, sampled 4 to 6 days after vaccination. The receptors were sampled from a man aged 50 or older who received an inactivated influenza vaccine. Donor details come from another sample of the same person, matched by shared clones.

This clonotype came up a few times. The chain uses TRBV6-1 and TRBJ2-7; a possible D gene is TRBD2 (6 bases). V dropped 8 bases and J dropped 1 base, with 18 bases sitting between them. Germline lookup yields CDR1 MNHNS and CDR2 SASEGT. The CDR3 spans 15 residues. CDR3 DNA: TGTGCCAGCTCAGGAGGAGGGGCCCAATCCTACGAGCAGTACTTC. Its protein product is CASSGGGAQSYEQYF.

As DNA, the CDR3 is TGCGCCAGCAGCCAAGAAGGCGGGGGCTCCTACAATGAGCAGTTCTTC. It yields the protein CASSQEGGGSYNEQFF. V usage is TRBV4-3 and J usage is TRBJ2-1; 7 nucleotides align to TRBD2. V dropped 0 bases and J dropped 0; count of bases not matched to a gene: 2. The CDR3 contains 16 residues. The germline CDR1 and CDR2 sequences are LGHNA and YSLEER.

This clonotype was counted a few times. This CDR3 is CSASNMSPGKAFF. The CDR3 bases are TGCAGTGCTAGTAATATGTCGCCCGGAAAAGCTTTCTTT. This sequence joins TRBV20-1 and TRBJ1-1, with D unresolved. The V end lost 3 bases, the J end lost 9 bases, and 17 bases lay between the germline ends. From germline, CDR1 is DFQATT and CDR2 SNEGSKA (reference sequence). The CDR3 is made up of 13 amino acids.

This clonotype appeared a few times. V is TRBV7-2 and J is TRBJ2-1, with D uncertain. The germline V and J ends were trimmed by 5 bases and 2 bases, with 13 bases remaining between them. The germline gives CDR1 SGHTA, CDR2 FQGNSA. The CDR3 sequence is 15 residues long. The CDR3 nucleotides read TGTGCCAGCAGCCTTCTTGCGAATACCTACAATGAGCAGTTCTTC. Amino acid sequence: CASSLLANTYNEQFF.

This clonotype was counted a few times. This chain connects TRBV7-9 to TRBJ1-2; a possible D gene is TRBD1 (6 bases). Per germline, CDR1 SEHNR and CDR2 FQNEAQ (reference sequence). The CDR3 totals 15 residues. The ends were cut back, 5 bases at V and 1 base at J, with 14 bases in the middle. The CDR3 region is CASSRRTDFNYGYTF. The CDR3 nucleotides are TGTGCCAGCAGCCGTAGGACAGACTTTAACTATGGCTACACCTTC.

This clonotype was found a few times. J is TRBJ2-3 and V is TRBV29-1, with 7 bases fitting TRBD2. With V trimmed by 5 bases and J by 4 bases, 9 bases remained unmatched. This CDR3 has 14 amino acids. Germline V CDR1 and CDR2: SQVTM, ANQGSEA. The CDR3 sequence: CSVQPLGGADTQYF. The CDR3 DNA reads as TGCAGCGTTCAACCCTTGGGGGGGGCAGATACGCAGTATTTT.

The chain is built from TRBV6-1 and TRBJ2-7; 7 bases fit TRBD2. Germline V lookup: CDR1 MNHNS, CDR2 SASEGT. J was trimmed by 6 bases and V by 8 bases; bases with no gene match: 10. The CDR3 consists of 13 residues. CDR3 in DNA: TGTGCCAGCGCTCCCCTGGGGGGGTCCGAGCAGTACTTC. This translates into CASAPLGGSEQYF.

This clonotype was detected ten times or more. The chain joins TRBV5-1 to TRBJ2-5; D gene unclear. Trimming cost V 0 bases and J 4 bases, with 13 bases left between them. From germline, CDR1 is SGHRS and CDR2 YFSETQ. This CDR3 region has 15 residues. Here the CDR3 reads CASSLEPDPTETQYF. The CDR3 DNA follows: TGCGCCAGCAGCTTGGAGCCAGACCCCACAGAGACCCAGTACTTC.

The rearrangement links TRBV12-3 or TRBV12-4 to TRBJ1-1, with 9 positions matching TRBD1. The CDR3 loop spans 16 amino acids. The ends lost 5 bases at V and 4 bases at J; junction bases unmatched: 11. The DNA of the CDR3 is TGTGCCAGCAGTCCAGGGACAGGGCTTGGTCGCACTGAAGCTTTCTTT. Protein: CASSPGTGLGRTEAFF.

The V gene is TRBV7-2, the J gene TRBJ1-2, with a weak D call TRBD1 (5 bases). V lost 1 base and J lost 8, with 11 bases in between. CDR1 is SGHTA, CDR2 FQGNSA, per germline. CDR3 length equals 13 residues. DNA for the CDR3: TGTGCCAGCAGCTTAGGAGGGGCGCGCGGCTACACCTTC. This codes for CASSLGGARGYTF.

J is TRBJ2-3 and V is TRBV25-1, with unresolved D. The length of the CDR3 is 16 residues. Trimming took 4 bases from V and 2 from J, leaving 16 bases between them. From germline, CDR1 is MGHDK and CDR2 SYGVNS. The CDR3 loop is CASSGNQRAYTDTQYF. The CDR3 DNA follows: TGTGCCAGCAGTGGAAACCAAAGGGCCTACACAGATACGCAGTATTTT.